The clone carrying this T cell receptor (beta chain) has ten or more counts. The sample's time point: pre-sensitization, week 0. Treatment described: therapeutic diphenylcyclopropenone sensitization with weekly scalp DPC. TCRdb reprocessed the RACE reads with MiXCR, giving one entry per CDR3 protein. The sample includes tens of thousands of distinct CDR3 sequences, around 6.6% of them seen just once. This CDR3 spans 14 amino acids. V shed 2 bases and J shed 0 bases, with 7 bases lying between them. Germline loops: CDR1 MNHNS, CDR2 SASEGT. This record belongs to a study of human T cells and chemical hapten exposure. For the study at large: The study traced per-sample TCR yield variation mainly to small differences in pooled library volumes.

Sequenced here: whole blood, sampled in connection with sensitization to the hapten diphenylcyclopropenone (DPC). The clonotype originates from a woman aged 25 to 45 with alopecia areata. Some clones in this sample may be carry-over from other donors' samples. The rearrangement uses TRBV6-1 and TRBJ1-2, with D unclear. The chain's CDR3 is CASSEWRTNYGYTF. In DNA, the CDR3 is TGTGCCAGCAGTGAATGGCGGACTAACTATGGCTACACCTTC.